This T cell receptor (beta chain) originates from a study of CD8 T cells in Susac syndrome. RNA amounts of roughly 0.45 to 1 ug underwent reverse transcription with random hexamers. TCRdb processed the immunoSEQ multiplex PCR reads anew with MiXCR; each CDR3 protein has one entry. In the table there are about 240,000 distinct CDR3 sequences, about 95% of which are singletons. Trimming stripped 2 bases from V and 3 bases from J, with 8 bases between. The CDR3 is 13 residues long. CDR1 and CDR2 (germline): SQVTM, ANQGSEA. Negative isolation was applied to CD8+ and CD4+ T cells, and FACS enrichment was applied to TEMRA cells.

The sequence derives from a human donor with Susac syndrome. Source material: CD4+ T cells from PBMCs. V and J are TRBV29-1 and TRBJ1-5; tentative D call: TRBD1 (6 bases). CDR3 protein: CSVESGDNQPQHF. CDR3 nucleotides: TGCAGCGTTGAATCAGGGGACAATCAGCCCCAGCATTTT.